The source of this T cell receptor beta chain is a study of vaccination effects on CD4 cells after COVID-19. Notes on the study in general: Clones from infection and from vaccination both contracted markedly late after vaccination. Small numbers of convalescent patients limited the study. It also lacked early post-infection timepoints.

This table comes from immunoSEQ multiplex PCR, and its TCRdb copy is limited to in-frame clones, with some not included. The top ten clones hold around 28% of a sample with 20,000 to 25,000 clones, 60% to 75% of them seen once. The CDR3 loop spans 17 amino acids. The V gene end was trimmed by 3 bases and the J gene end by 3 bases; junction bases not matched to a gene: 8. Germline V gene sequence: CDR1 MNHEY, CDR2 SMNVEV (reference sequence). For this clone: The antigen is not known.

Antigen-specific CD4+ T cells were first expanded with viral peptide pools by the ViraFEST assay and only then sequenced. Cultured cells yielded isolated CD4+ T cells after around 10 days. Having tested negative for nucleocapsid antibodies, the vaccine recipients showed no prior SARS-CoV-2 infection. It was on days 3 and 7 that half the medium was replaced with IL-2 medium. The J gene is TRBJ1-1, the V gene TRBV27, with 12 bases fitting TRBD1. This clonotype was sampled from a human donor who received a COVID-19 vaccine. The specimen was CD4+ T cells from PBMCs cultured with HCoV-NL63 spike peptides, collected before COVID-19 vaccination. CDR3 in amino acids: CASSLTGTGGLDTEAFF. The CDR3, as DNA: TGTGCCAGCAGTTTGACCGGGACAGGGGGCCTGGACACTGAAGCTTTCTTT.